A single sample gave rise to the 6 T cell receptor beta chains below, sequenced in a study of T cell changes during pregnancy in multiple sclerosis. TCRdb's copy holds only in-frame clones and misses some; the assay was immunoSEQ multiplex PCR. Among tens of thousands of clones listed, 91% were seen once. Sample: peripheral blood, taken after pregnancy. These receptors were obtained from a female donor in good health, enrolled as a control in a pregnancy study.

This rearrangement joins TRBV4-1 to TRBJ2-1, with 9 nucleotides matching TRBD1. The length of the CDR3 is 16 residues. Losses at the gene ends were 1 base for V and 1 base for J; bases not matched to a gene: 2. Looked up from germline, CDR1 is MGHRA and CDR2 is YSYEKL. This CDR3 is CASSQATGGSYNEQFF. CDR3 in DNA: TGCGCCAGCAGCCAAGCGACAGGGGGGTCCTACAATGAGCAGTTCTTC.

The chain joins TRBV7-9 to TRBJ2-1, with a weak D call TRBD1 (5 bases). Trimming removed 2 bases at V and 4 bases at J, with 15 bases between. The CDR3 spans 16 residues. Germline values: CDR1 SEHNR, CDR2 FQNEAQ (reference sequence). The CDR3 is CASSLFRGIGYNEQFF. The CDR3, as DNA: TGTGCCAGCAGCTTATTTAGGGGAATCGGATACAATGAGCAGTTCTTC.

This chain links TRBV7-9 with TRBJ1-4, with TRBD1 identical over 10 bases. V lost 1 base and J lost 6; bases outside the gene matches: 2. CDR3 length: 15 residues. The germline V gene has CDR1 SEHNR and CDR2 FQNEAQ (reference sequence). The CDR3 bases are TGTGCCAGCAGCTTAGACGACAGGGGGCATGAAAAACTGTTTTTT. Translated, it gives CASSLDDRGHEKLFF. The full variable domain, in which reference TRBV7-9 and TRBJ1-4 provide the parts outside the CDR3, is DTGVSQNPRHKITKRGQNVTFRCDPISEHNRLYWYRQTLGQGPEFLTYFQNEAQLEKSRLLSDRFSAERPKGSFSTLEIQRTEQGDSAMYLCASSLDDRGHEKLFFGSGTQLSVL.

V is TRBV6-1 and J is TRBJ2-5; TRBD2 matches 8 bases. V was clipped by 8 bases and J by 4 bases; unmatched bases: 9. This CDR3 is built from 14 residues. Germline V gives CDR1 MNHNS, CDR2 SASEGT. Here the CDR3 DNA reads TGTGCCAGCTCGCGGGGGGCGTATGGAGAGACCCAGTACTTC. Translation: CASSRGAYGETQYF.

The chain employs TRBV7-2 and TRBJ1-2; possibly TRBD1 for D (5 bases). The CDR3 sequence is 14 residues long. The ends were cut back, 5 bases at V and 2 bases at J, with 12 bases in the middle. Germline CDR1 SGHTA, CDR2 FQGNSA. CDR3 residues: CASSRVTENYGYTF. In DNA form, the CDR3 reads TGTGCCAGCAGCCGCGTGACAGAGAACTATGGCTACACCTTC.

The DNA for the CDR3 is TGTGCCAGCAGCTTAGCGCTGACAGGGGGCGCTGGCTACACCTTC. It is translated as CASSLALTGGAGYTF. The chain is built from TRBV7-9 and TRBJ1-2; 10 bases align to TRBD1. Germline V gene data show CDR1 as SEHNR and CDR2 as FQNEAQ (reference sequence). The ends lost 0 bases at V and 7 bases at J; junction bases unmatched: 5. The CDR3 contains 15 residues.